This T cell receptor beta chain was observed in a study of CD8+CD57+ T cells in acquired aplastic anemia. TCR beta VDJ and CDR3 profiling used genomic DNA as template. TCRdb reprocessed the reads with MiXCR, giving one entry per CDR3 protein. The sample carries just over 200,000 distinct CDR3 sequences, about 62% recorded once. For sequencing, patients were chosen who had shown expansion of CD8+CD57+ cells by flow cytometry. V was cut by 5 bases and J by 1 base, with 9 bases left in between. The CDR3 runs 14 residues. In germline, CDR1 is SEHNR, CDR2 FQNEAQ (reference sequence). This clonotype was sampled from a human donor with aplastic anemia. Sequenced: sorted CD4+, CD8+, or CD8+CD57+ T cells (not recorded which) from PBMCs. This chain uses TRBV7-9 with TRBJ2-1; no firm D call. The CDR3 sequence is CASSVTCSYNEQFF. The DNA of the CDR3 is TGTGCCAGCAGCGTGACATGTTCCTACAATGAGCAGTTCTTC. Together with reference TRBV7-9 and TRBJ2-1, the CDR3 gives the full variable domain: DTGVSQNPRHKITKRGQNVTFRCDPISEHNRLYWYRQTLGQGPEFLTYFQNEAQLEKSRLLSDRFSAERPKGSFSTLEIQRTEQGDSAMYLCASSVTCSYNEQFFGPGTRLTVL.